This T cell receptor beta chain stems from a study of T cells after yellow fever vaccination. One entry per CDR3 protein results from TCRdb running MiXCR on the 5' RACE reads. The repertoire has 350,000 to 450,000 distinct CDR3 sequences, roughly 6.1% of them found once; the top ten carry 15%. Trimming removed 7 bases from V and 4 bases from J; junction bases left unmatched: 5. The germline V gene encodes CDR1 MDHEN and CDR2 SYDVKM. This CDR3 contains 14 residues. In this sample, this clonotype turned up a few times. This sequence was found in a man aged 25-45 years who received the YFV17D yellow fever vaccine. The source material was PBMCs, sampled 5 days after the yellow fever booster vaccination. V is TRBV28 and J is TRBJ2-7; 12 bases align to TRBD2. The chain's CDR3 is CASNKLAGGYEQYF. CDR3 nucleotide sequence: TGTGCCAGCAATAAACTAGCGGGAGGATACGAGCAGTACTTC. Drawing the rest from reference TRBV28 and TRBJ2-7, the complete variable domain is DVKVTQSSRYLVKRTGEKVFLECVQDMDHENMFWYRQDPGLGLRLIYFSYDVKMKEKGDIPEGYSVSREKKERFSLILESASTNQTSMYLCASNKLAGGYEQYFGPGTRLTVT.